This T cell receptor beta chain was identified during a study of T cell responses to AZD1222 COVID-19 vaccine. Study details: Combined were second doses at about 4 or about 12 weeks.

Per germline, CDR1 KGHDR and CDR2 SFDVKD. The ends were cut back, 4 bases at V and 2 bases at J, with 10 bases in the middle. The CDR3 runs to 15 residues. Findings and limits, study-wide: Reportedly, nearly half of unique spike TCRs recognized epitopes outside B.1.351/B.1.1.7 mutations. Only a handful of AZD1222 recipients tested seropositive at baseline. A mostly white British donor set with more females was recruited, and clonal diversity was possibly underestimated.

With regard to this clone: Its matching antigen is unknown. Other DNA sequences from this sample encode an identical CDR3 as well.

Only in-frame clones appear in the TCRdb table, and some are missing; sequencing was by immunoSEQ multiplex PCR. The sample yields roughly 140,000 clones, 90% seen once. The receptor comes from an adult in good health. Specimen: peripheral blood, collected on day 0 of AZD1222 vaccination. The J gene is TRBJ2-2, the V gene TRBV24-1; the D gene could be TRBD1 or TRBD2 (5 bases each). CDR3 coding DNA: TGTGCCACCAGTGACCCTGGGGGAAACACCGGGGAGCTGTTTTTT. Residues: CATSDPGGNTGELFF.